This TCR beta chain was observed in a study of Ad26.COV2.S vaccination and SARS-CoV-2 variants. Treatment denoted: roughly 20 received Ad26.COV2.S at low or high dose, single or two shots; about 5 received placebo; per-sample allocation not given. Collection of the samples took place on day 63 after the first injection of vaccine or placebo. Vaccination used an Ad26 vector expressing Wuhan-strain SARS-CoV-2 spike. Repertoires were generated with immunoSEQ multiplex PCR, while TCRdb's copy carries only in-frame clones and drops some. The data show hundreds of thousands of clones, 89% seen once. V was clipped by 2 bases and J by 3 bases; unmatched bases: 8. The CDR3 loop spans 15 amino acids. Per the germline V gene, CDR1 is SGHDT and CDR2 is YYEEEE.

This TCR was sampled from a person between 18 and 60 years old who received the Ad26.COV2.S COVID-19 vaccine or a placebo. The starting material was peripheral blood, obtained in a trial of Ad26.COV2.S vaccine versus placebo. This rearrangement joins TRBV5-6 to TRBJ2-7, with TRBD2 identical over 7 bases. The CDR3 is CASSLYAGALYEQYF. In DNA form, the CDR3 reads TGTGCCAGCAGCTTATATGCGGGAGCCCTCTACGAGCAGTACTTC.